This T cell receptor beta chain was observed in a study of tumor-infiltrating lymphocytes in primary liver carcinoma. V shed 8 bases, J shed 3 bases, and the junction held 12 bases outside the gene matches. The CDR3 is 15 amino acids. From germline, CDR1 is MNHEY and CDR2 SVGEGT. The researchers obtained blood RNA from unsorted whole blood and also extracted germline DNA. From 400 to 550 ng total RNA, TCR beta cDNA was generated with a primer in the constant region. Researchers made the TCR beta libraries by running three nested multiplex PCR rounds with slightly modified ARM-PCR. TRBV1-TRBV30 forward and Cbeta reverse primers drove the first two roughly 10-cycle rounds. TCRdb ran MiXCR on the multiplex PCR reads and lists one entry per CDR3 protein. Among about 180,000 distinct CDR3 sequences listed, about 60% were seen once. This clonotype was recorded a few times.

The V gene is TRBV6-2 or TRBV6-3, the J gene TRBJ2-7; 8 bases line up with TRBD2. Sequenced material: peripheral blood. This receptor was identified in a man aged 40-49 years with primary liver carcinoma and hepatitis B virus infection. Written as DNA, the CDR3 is TGTGCCAGCGGGGCTAGCGGGTTCCAAAACTACGAGCAGTACTTC. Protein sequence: CASGASGFQNYEQYF.